This T cell receptor (beta chain) was sequenced during a study of blood T cell repertoires in COVID-19. Per the original data handling: Amplification of reference gene primers was used by the study to estimate nucleated cell counts. Assay used: immunoSEQ multiplex PCR; TCRdb lists only in-frame clones, some missing. That table furnishes V, J and clone size, whereas the DNA furnished D and trimming. Of more than 300,000 clones listed, 90% to 95% were seen once; the top ten hold over 0.7%. Self-reported history from a screening survey and questionnaire set each donor's cohort. The germline V gene encodes CDR1 SGHRS and CDR2 YFSETQ. With 5 bases removed from V and 1 base from J, the gap between germline ends came to 16 bases. This CDR3 comprises 15 residues.

The sequencing input was PBMCs or T cells enriched from blood (not recorded which). This rearrangement joins TRBV5-1 to TRBJ2-7; D is uncertain. The receptor was isolated from a woman aged 40 to 50 who had been exposed to COVID-19. This CDR3 reads CASRPLQAESYEQYF. The DNA of the CDR3 is TGCGCCAGCAGGCCCCTTCAGGCTGAATCCTACGAGCAGTACTTC. The variable domain in full, completed from reference TRBV5-1 and TRBJ2-7, reads KAGVTQTPRYLIKTRGQQVTLSCSPISGHRSVSWYQQTPGQGLQFLFEYFSETQRNKGNFPGRFSGRQFSNSRSEMNVSTLELGDSALYLCASRPLQAESYEQYFGPGTRLTVT.